The present T cell receptor beta chain was sequenced within a study of T-cell memory formation after mild COVID-19. Study-wide background: For the most part, TCR clusters were specific to one donor. General observations from the study: Still unconfirmed is whether the second-wave clones peaking on day 37 recognized SARS-CoV-2. The finding that pre-infection memory included some responding clones suggested that cross-reactive memory joined.

Germline loops: CDR1 DFQATT, CDR2 SNEGSKA (reference sequence). The junction had 9 bases not matched to a gene; V was cut back by 4 bases and J by 8 bases. This CDR3 comprises 13 residues. The sample holds many counts of this clonotype. Its antigen is undetermined. MiXCR, applied by TCRdb to the 5' RACE reads, yields one record per CDR3 protein. The sample lists 150,000 to 200,000 distinct CDR3 sequences, about an eighth occurring once. The sequence was obtained from a man aged 18 to 29 who had mild COVID-19 (a few samples of this study predate the infection). Cell type and time point are not known. The material sequenced was PBMCs or a T cell subset sorted from them (not recorded which). This sequence joins TRBV20-1 and TRBJ1-2; 8 nucleotides align to TRBD1. Here the CDR3 DNA reads TGCAGTGCTACATCCGGGACAGGATCCGGCTACACCTTC. Protein sequence: CSATSGTGSGYTF.